The 13 T cell receptor beta chains presented below share a single source sample, sequenced in a study of OX40 agonist ivuxolimab in advanced cancers. The data were produced by immunoSEQ multiplex PCR, yet TCRdb's version contains in-frame clones alone and is incomplete. Of some 83,000 clones in the sample, roughly nine tenths were seen once. Source: CD4+ or CD8+ T cells sorted from blood, taken in a trial of the OX40 agonist ivuxolimab. Every receptor here comes from an adult with an advanced solid tumor such as melanoma, head and neck, liver or kidney cancer.

V gene TRBV30 combines with J gene TRBJ2-1; TRBD2 matches 8 bases. CDR1 and CDR2 (germline): GTSNPN, SVGIG (reference sequence). The CDR3 has 13 residues. V lost 0 bases, J lost 6 bases, and 1 base stayed unmatched. CDR3 protein: CAWSVSGGNEQFF. The CDR3 nucleotides read TGTGCCTGGAGTGTAAGCGGGGGCAATGAGCAGTTCTTC.

This clone was observed once. The chain has TRBV4-2 and TRBJ1-5; no clear D. V gave up 0 bases and J gave up 8 bases, with 5 bases separating them. CDR1 is LGHNA, CDR2 YNFKEQ, per germline. The CDR3 loop spans 12 amino acids. The CDR3 spells CASSQDREPQHF. Here the CDR3 DNA reads TGTGCCAGCAGCCAAGATCGAGAGCCCCAGCATTTT.

The gene calls are TRBV5-1 and TRBJ2-1; 9 nucleotides agree with TRBD1. This CDR3 has 15 residues. Germline lookup yields CDR1 SGHRS and CDR2 YFSETQ. Unmatched junction bases numbered 7, after V lost 4 bases and J lost 5 bases. The CDR3 sequence is CASSPGTGQHNEQFF. Written as DNA, the CDR3 is TGCGCCAGCAGCCCCGGGACAGGGCAGCACAATGAGCAGTTCTTC.

This clone was detected once. Other DNA sequences within the sample encode an identical CDR3. The chain combines TRBV27 with TRBJ1-1; no firm D call. V gave up 2 bases and J gave up 1 base, with 8 bases separating them. The CDR3 loop spans 14 amino acids. The V gene's germline CDR1 is MNHEY and CDR2 SMNVEV (reference sequence). The chain's CDR3 is CASSLVSGNTEAFF. CDR3 DNA: TGTGCCAGCAGTTTAGTGTCTGGGAACACTGAAGCTTTCTTT.

This sequence joins TRBV6-5 and TRBJ1-4, with TRBD1 matching over 7 bases. CDR3 length equals 14 residues. Per the germline V gene, CDR1 is MNHEY and CDR2 is SVGAGI. V shed 6 bases, J shed 3 bases, and the junction held 4 bases outside the gene matches. The CDR3 spells CASRGTAPNEKLFF. The CDR3 nucleotides read TGTGCCAGCAGGGGGACAGCACCTAATGAAAAACTGTTTTTT.

This chain's CDR3 is CASMKGGTDTQYF. For the CDR3, the DNA is TGTGCCAGCATGAAGGGAGGGACAGATACGCAGTATTTT. The rearrangement joins TRBV6-5 to TRBJ2-3, with TRBD2 matching 7 bases. V shed 7 bases and J 3 bases; nucleotides not matched to a gene: 4. The CDR3 length is 13 residues. CDR1 MNHEY and CDR2 SVGAGI come from the germline V gene.

The J gene is TRBJ1-1, the V gene TRBV7-9; 9 bases are a match to TRBD1. From germline, CDR1 is SEHNR and CDR2 FQNEAQ (reference sequence). Unmatched junction bases numbered 4, after V lost 5 bases and J lost 0 bases. The CDR3 contains 15 residues. CDR3 coding DNA: TGTGCCAGCAGCCATCACAGGGGGCTGAACACTGAAGCTTTCTTT. Translated, it gives CASSHHRGLNTEAFF.

This chain connects TRBV27 to TRBJ2-7; D perhaps matches TRBD2 (6 bases). The CDR3 sequence is 13 residues long. Germline CDR1 MNHEY, CDR2 SMNVEV (reference sequence). Trimming cost V 10 bases and J 0 bases, with 13 bases left between them. DNA for the CDR3: TGTGCCACCGGGAGTTCGGGCTCCTACGAGCAGTACGTC. Amino acid sequence: CATGSSGSYEQYV.

Remarks on this clone: A junction end diverges from the germline sequence, so it may reflect a read error. The chain carries TRBV7-2 and TRBJ2-3; 8 positions agree with TRBD1. In germline, CDR1 is SGHTA, CDR2 FQGNSA. The CDR3 runs 11 residues. Here the CDR3 reads CASSFWGQAEW. Here the CDR3 DNA reads TGTGCCAGCAGCTTCTGGGGACAGGCCGAGTGG. Full variable domain (remainder filled in from reference TRBV7-2 and TRBJ2-3): GAGVSQSPSNKVTEKGKDVELRCDPISGHTALYWYRQSLGQGLEFLIYFQGNSAPDKSGLPSDRFSAERTGGSVSTLTIQRTQQEDSAVYLCASSFWGQAEWGPGTRLTVL.

The rearrangement joins TRBV7-9 to TRBJ2-1; D uncertain. Trimming shortened V by 1 base and J by 6 bases, and 7 bases separated the two germline ends. Per the germline V gene, CDR1 is SEHNR and CDR2 is FQNEAQ (reference sequence). The CDR3 runs to 13 residues. CDR3 sequence reads: CASSLGLLNEQFF. As DNA, the CDR3 is TGTGCCAGCAGCTTAGGCTTGCTCAATGAGCAGTTCTTC.

The CDR3 DNA follows: TGTGCTAGTGGTTTGTCCCCTGGAAACACCATATATTTT. This translates into CASGLSPGNTIYF. V and J are TRBV12-5 and TRBJ1-3; D unclear. Germline loops: CDR1 LGHNT, CDR2 FRNRAP. The CDR3 has 13 amino acids. Trimming shortened V by 2 bases and J by 2 bases, and 4 bases separated the two germline ends.

V usage is TRBV28 and J usage is TRBJ1-5; unclear D gene. V was cut by 6 bases and J by 0 bases, with 9 bases left in between. The germline V gene has CDR1 MDHEN and CDR2 SYDVKM. CDR3 length equals 14 residues. CDR3 amino acids: CASRRHLSNQPQHF. CDR3 nucleotide sequence: TGTGCCAGCAGACGACACCTTAGCAATCAGCCCCAGCATTTT.

J is TRBJ2-7 and V is TRBV5-6; 11 bases line up with TRBD2. The V gene end was trimmed by 5 bases and the J gene end by 1 base; junction bases not matched to a gene: 5. The CDR3 runs to 15 residues. Looked up from germline, CDR1 is SGHDT and CDR2 is YYEEEE. CDR3 DNA sequence: TGTGCCAGCAGTCCGGGACTAGCGGAATCCTACGAGCAGTACGTC. Residues: CASSPGLAESYEQYV.